These 24 T cell receptor beta chains originate from one sample sequenced in a study of T cells in localized non-small cell lung cancer. Assay used: immunoSEQ multiplex PCR; TCRdb lists only in-frame clones, some missing. The sample shows 40,000 to 55,000 clones, roughly 75% of them seen only once. Sequenced material: PBMCs, taken before any cancer treatment. These receptors were collected from a woman aged 40 to 75 with stage II lung adenocarcinoma.

V is TRBV7-2 and J is TRBJ2-7; the match to TRBD1 covers 8 bases. The CDR3 contains 14 residues. Germline-derived CDR1 and CDR2 are SGHTA and FQGNSA. V gave up 2 bases and J gave up 5 bases; unmatched junction bases: 5. CDR3 amino acids: CASSLWQGANEQYF. The CDR3 coding sequence is TGTGCCAGCAGCTTATGGCAGGGGGCAAACGAGCAGTACTTC.

J is TRBJ2-1 and V is TRBV7-8; 9 nucleotides line up with TRBD1. Germline CDR1 is SGHVS and CDR2 is FQNEAQ. The V and J ends lost 5 bases and 8 bases, in that order; junction bases with no gene match: 7. The CDR3 contains 14 residues. The DNA of the CDR3 is TGTGCCAGCAGCCATCGACAGGGGGGCCATGAGCAGTTCTTC. It yields the protein CASSHRQGGHEQFF.

The J gene is TRBJ2-2, the V gene TRBV7-8, with D perhaps assigned TRBD1 or TRBD2 (5 bases each). CDR1 and CDR2 from the germline V gene are SGHVS and FQNEAQ. This CDR3 spans 16 amino acids. The V gene lost 1 base and the J gene lost 4 bases, with 13 bases spanning the gap. The CDR3 is CASSLGPGGSTGELFF. The CDR3 DNA reads as TGTGCCAGCAGCTTAGGACCTGGGGGAAGCACCGGGGAGCTGTTTTTT.

The chain recombines TRBV18 with TRBJ1-5; D unresolved. Germline CDR1 reads KGHSH; CDR2 reads LQKENI. The CDR3 runs 15 residues. V was shortened by 1 base and J by 3 bases, with 10 bases between the two germline ends. CDR3 bases: TGTGCCAGCTCACCACTCGAGGGTCCCAATCAGCCCCAGCATTTT. As protein: CASSPLEGPNQPQHF.

This clone occurred once. Here the CDR3 DNA reads TGTGCCAGCAAGGACCGAACAAGCACAGATACGCAGTATTTT. This encodes CASKDRTSTDTQYF. The chain uses TRBV5-4 and TRBJ2-3; D is ambiguous. The CDR3 loop spans 14 amino acids. V was trimmed by 6 bases and J by 0 bases, leaving 11 bases between them. Germline CDR1 SGHNT, CDR2 YYREEE (reference sequence). Using reference TRBV5-4 and TRBJ2-3 for the parts outside the CDR3, the full variable domain is ETGVTQSPTHLIKTRGQQVTLRCSSQSGHNTVSWYQQALGQGPQFIFQYYREEENGRGNFPPRFSGLQFPNYSSELNVNALELDDSALYLCASKDRTSTDTQYFGPGTRLTVL.

This clone was counted a few times. This sequence joins TRBV10-1 and TRBJ2-3; 7 bases are shared with TRBD2. The CDR3 loop spans 16 amino acids. The V gene's germline CDR1 is WNHNN and CDR2 SYGVQD (reference sequence). The trim removed 6 bases at V and 2 bases at J, leaving 11 bases unmatched. The CDR3 DNA reads as TGCGCCAGCAGCCGCCTTGCGGGGGTCACCACAGATACGCAGTATTTT. Amino acid sequence: CASSRLAGVTTDTQYF.

This clone showed up just once. The chain couples TRBV29-1 to TRBJ2-3; D is possibly TRBD1 (5 bases). The germline V gene encodes CDR1 SQVTM and CDR2 ANQGSEA. The length of the CDR3 is 14 residues. Trimming removed 0 bases at V and 2 bases at J, with 9 bases between. The CDR3 sequence is CSVEEGAPTDTQYF. The CDR3 bases are TGCAGCGTTGAAGAAGGGGCACCCACAGATACGCAGTATTTT.

This chain joins TRBV27 and TRBJ1-4; D not certain. The V end was cut by 5 bases, the J end by 4 bases, with 8 bases between. This CDR3 comprises 13 residues. From germline, CDR1 is MNHEY and CDR2 SMNVEV (reference sequence). CDR3 sequence reads: CASSRTRNEKLFF. In DNA, the CDR3 is TGTGCCAGCAGTCGTACCCGTAATGAAAAACTGTTTTTT.

This rearrangement joins TRBV18 to TRBJ2-5; perhaps TRBD2 as D (5 bases). Germline V lookup: CDR1 KGHSH, CDR2 LQKENI. The CDR3 sequence is 13 residues long. V was clipped by 6 bases and J by 2 bases, with 10 bases between them. The CDR3 DNA reads as TGTGCCAGCTCTCCCGGGGAACAAGAGACCCAGTACTTC. Its translation: CASSPGEQETQYF.

The CDR3 reads CASSRPSGGAAETQYF. Written as DNA, the CDR3 is TGTGCCAGCAGCCGTCCTAGCGGGGGGGCCGCAGAGACCCAGTACTTC. The chain joins TRBV7-2 to TRBJ2-5; TRBD2 matches at 12 bases. Losses at the gene ends were 5 bases for V and 4 bases for J; bases not matched to a gene: 8. Germline V gives CDR1 SGHTA, CDR2 FQGNSA. There are 16 residues in the CDR3. Full variable domain (missing parts from reference TRBV7-2 and TRBJ2-5): GAGVSQSPSNKVTEKGKDVELRCDPISGHTALYWYRQSLGQGLEFLIYFQGNSAPDKSGLPSDRFSAERTGGSVSTLTIQRTQQEDSAVYLCASSRPSGGAAETQYFGPGTRLLVL.

The V call is TRBV28, the J call TRBJ2-7; D assignment may be TRBD1 or TRBD2 (6 bases each). Trimming left V 3 bases short and J 3 bases short, with 18 bases between. CDR3 length equals 16 residues. Germline V gene data show CDR1 as MDHEN and CDR2 as SYDVKM. CDR3 coding DNA: TGTGCCAGCAGTTTTAGGTGGGCAGGGGAGGTCTACGAGCAGTACTTC. This encodes CASSFRWAGEVYEQYF. The whole variable domain, filled in from reference TRBV28 and TRBJ2-7, reads DVKVTQSSRYLVKRTGEKVFLECVQDMDHENMFWYRQDPGLGLRLIYFSYDVKMKEKGDIPEGYSVSREKKERFSLILESASTNQTSMYLCASSFRWAGEVYEQYFGPGTRLTVT.

The V gene is TRBV6-6, the J gene TRBJ2-7; tentatively, D is TRBD2 (6 bases). Trimming left V 2 bases short and J 3 bases short, with 14 bases between. The CDR3 covers 15 residues. Germline loops: CDR1 MNHNY, CDR2 SVGAGI (reference sequence). In DNA form, the CDR3 reads TGTGCCAGCAGTTACACCTTATCCGGGGGCTACGAGCAGTACTTC. Protein product: CASSYTLSGGYEQYF.

V and J are TRBV27 and TRBJ2-2; the match to TRBD1 covers 7 bases. Germline CDR1 MNHEY, CDR2 SMNVEV (reference sequence). V shed 8 bases, J shed 5 bases, and the junction held 11 bases outside the gene matches. The CDR3 runs 15 residues. CDR3 DNA: TGTGCCAGCCTTGGGACAGAAAGGGGAACCGGGGAGCTGTTTTTT. Protein product: CASLGTERGTGELFF.

The chain couples TRBV18 to TRBJ2-5; 9 bases are shared with TRBD1. The CDR3 sequence is 13 residues long. Germline V gives CDR1 KGHSH, CDR2 LQKENI. Trimming took 2 bases from V and 8 from J; bases not matched to a gene: 3. The CDR3: CASSPRDRETQYF. The CDR3 DNA is TGTGCCAGCTCACCAAGGGACAGGGAAACCCAGTACTTC.

This clone came up a few times. The chain has TRBV30 and TRBJ1-4, with D perhaps matching TRBD1 (5 bases). Trimming took 3 bases from V and 6 from J, leaving 20 bases between them. The V gene's germline CDR1 is GTSNPN and CDR2 SVGIG (reference sequence). CDR3 size: 16 residues. For the CDR3, the DNA is TGTGCCTGGAGCCGGCCCGGGACCAGCTGGTATGAAAAACTGTTTTTT. Its translation is CAWSRPGTSWYEKLFF.

The chain links TRBV29-1 to TRBJ2-5; possibly TRBD2 for D (6 bases). Trimming cost V 7 bases and J 1 base, with 22 bases left between them. The CDR3 covers 16 residues. Germline CDR1 SQVTM, CDR2 ANQGSEA. The CDR3 is CSAQGRIGAFQETQYF. The CDR3 region has the DNA TGCAGCGCCCAAGGGAGGATCGGGGCGTTCCAAGAGACCCAGTACTTC.

The genes are TRBV18 and TRBJ2-5; D might be TRBD1 or TRBD2, each matching 5 bases. Trimming pared 0 bases from V and 5 bases from J, leaving 7 bases between. Germline V gene data show CDR1 as KGHSH and CDR2 as LQKENI. This CDR3 is 13 amino acids long. The CDR3 here is CASSPPGVETQYF. DNA of the CDR3: TGTGCCAGCTCACCACCGGGGGTGGAGACCCAGTACTTC.

The chain carries TRBV7-2 and TRBJ1-6; D unresolved. The CDR3 loop spans 13 amino acids. Germline loops: CDR1 SGHTA, CDR2 FQGNSA. Trimming cost V 6 bases and J 2 bases, with 5 bases left between them. CDR3 nucleotide sequence: TGTGCCAGCAGGACTCCCTATAATTCACCCCTCCACTTT. It specifies CASRTPYNSPLHF.

This chain joins TRBV7-9 and TRBJ1-1, with D unresolved. Trimming took off 2 bases at V and 2 bases at J, with 9 bases between the two ends. Germline values: CDR1 SEHNR, CDR2 FQNEAQ (reference sequence). This CDR3 spans 14 amino acids. The CDR3, as DNA: TGTGCCAGCAGCTTAATAGCAGTTAACACTGAAGCTTTCTTT. Translation: CASSLIAVNTEAFF.

This sequence joins TRBV19 and TRBJ1-6; D uncertain. The germline gives CDR1 LNHDA, CDR2 SQIVND (reference sequence). The CDR3 is 17 amino acids. Trimming took 4 bases from V and 0 from J, leaving 13 bases between them. CDR3 sequence: CASSTRRPDSYNSPLHF. In nucleotides, the CDR3 is TGTGCCAGTAGTACCCGACGGCCCGACTCCTATAATTCACCCCTCCACTTT.

This chain links TRBV27 with TRBJ2-4; TRBD2 matches at 11 bases. Trimming removed 2 bases from V and 5 bases from J; junction bases left unmatched: 8. The CDR3 runs 17 residues. Per germline, CDR1 MNHEY and CDR2 SMNVEV (reference sequence). CDR3 region: CASSLRPLLAGENIQYF. The CDR3 nucleotides are TGTGCCAGCAGTTTACGCCCCCTACTAGCGGGGGAAAACATTCAGTACTTC.

This clone showed up just once. The chain links TRBV15 to TRBJ1-2, with no clear D. V lost 0 bases, J lost 1 base, and 18 bases lay in between. This CDR3 has 18 amino acids. In germline, CDR1 is LNHNV, CDR2 YYDKDF (reference sequence). For the CDR3, the DNA is TGTGCCACCAGCAGAGATCGAAGGCAAGGTAGGATTAACTATGGCTACACCTTC. Translated: CATSRDRRQGRINYGYTF.

This chain uses TRBV7-2 with TRBJ2-7, with TRBD1 identical over 9 bases. Germline V gene lookup returns CDR1 SGHTA and CDR2 FQGNSA. The CDR3 spans 15 residues. V dropped 5 bases and J dropped 3; count of bases not matched to a gene: 8. The CDR3 sequence is CASSTSGTGNYEQYF. CDR3 nucleotide sequence: TGTGCCAGCAGCACATCCGGGACAGGGAACTACGAGCAGTACTTC.

The rearrangement links TRBV7-3 to TRBJ2-4; D is undetermined. CDR1 is SGHTA and CDR2 is FQGTGA in the germline V gene. Trimming shortened V by 2 bases and J by 2 bases, and 7 bases separated the two germline ends. The CDR3 length is 14 residues. CDR3 coding DNA: TGTGCCAGCAGCTTAGGCAGGACCAAAAACATTCAGTACTTC. It specifies CASSLGRTKNIQYF.